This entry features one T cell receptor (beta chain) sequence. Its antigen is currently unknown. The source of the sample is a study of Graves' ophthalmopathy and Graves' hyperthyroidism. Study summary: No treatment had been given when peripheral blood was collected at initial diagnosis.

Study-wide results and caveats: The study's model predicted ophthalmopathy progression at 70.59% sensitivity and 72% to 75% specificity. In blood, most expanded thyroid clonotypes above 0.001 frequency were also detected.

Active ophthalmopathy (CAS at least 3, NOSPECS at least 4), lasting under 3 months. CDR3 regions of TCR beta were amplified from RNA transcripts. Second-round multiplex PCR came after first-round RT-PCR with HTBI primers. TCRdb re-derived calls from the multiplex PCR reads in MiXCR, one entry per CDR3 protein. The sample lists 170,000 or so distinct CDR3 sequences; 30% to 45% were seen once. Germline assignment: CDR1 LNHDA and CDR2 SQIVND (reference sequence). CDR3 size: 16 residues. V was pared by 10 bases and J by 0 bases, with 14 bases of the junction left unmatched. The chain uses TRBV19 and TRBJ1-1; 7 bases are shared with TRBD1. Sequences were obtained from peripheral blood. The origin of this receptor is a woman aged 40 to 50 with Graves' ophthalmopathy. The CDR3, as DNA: TGTGCCACCTCAACCGGGAGGGGGCTAATGAACACTGAAGCTTTCTTT. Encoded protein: CATSTGRGLMNTEAFF.